This TCR beta chain is from a study of T-cell memory formation after mild COVID-19. This clonotype was picked up a small number of times. Germline CDR1 MNHNY, CDR2 SVGAGI (reference sequence). This CDR3 spans 15 amino acids. The V end was cut by 5 bases, the J end by 3 bases, with 16 bases between. Each CDR3 protein gets one entry after TCRdb re-called the 5' RACE reads with MiXCR. The sample gives fewer than 650,000 distinct CDR3 sequences, approximately 15% of which show up once; roughly 8% is in the top ten. The V call is TRBV6-6, the J call TRBJ1-2, with D perhaps TRBD1 (5 bases). Sample: PBMCs or a T cell subset sorted from them (not recorded which). The source is an adult woman who had mild COVID-19 (a few samples of this study predate the infection). Cell type and time point are not known. The CDR3 DNA reads TGTGCCAGCAGTGACCGCGGGGGGAGCGACTATGGCTACACCTTC. Translation gives CASSDRGGSDYGYTF.